Shown below are 11 T cell receptor beta chains from a single sample sequenced in a study of T cell responses to AZD1222 COVID-19 vaccine. Sequencing was performed with immunoSEQ multiplex PCR; in TCRdb, only in-frame clones are kept and a portion is missing. The sample contains about 140,000 clones, approximately 94% of which appear only once. Material: peripheral blood, obtained on day 0 of AZD1222 vaccination. The origin of the receptors is an adult in good health.

V usage is TRBV19 and J usage is TRBJ1-2, with a weak D call TRBD1 (6 bases). The germline CDR1 and CDR2 sequences are LNHDA and SQIVND (reference sequence). Deletions cut 3 bases from V and 4 bases from J, with 9 bases between. The CDR3 has 13 residues. CDR3 region: CASSMDSLYGYTF. CDR3 sequence (DNA): TGTGCCAGTAGTATGGACAGCCTCTATGGCTACACCTTC.

The chain has TRBV5-1 and TRBJ1-4, with D hard to call. This CDR3 has 13 amino acids. Trimming left V 4 bases short and J 5 bases short, with 9 bases between. Germline loops: CDR1 SGHRS, CDR2 YFSETQ. The DNA for the CDR3 is TGCGCCAGCAGCCCCGGACGGAATGAAAAACTGTTTTTT. It encodes CASSPGRNEKLFF.

The chain has TRBV2 and TRBJ1-3; D unclear. The V gene lost 4 bases and the J gene lost 2 bases, with 9 bases spanning the gap. Germline V CDR1 and CDR2: SNHLY, FYNNEI. The CDR3 loop spans 14 amino acids. CDR3 sequence (DNA): TGTGCCAGCAGTGGGGCCCGAGCTGGAAACACCATATATTTT. This codes for CASSGARAGNTIYF.

The chain couples TRBV4-1 to TRBJ1-6; D is uncertain. CDR1 is MGHRA and CDR2 is YSYEKL in the germline V gene. CDR3 length: 15 amino acids. V dropped 0 bases and J dropped 4 bases, with 7 bases sitting between them. The CDR3, as DNA: TGCGCCAGCAGCCAAGAGACGGGATATAATTCACCCCTCCACTTT. Translated: CASSQETGYNSPLHF.

CDR3 nucleotide sequence: TGTGCCAGCAGGGGACTAGCGGAGCTCTACGAGCAGTACTTC. This encodes CASRGLAELYEQYF. V gene TRBV2 combines with J gene TRBJ2-7, with 11 bases lining up with TRBD2. V was pared by 6 bases and J by 3 bases, with 4 bases of the junction left unmatched. CDR1 is SNHLY, CDR2 FYNNEI, per germline. CDR3 length: 14 amino acids.

The chain couples TRBV19 to TRBJ2-2; the D gene is possibly TRBD1 (6 bases). With 3 bases removed from V and 1 base from J, the gap between germline ends came to 12 bases. From germline, CDR1 is LNHDA and CDR2 SQIVND (reference sequence). CDR3 length: 16 amino acids. The CDR3 coding sequence is TGTGCCAGTAGTATTGAACAGGGTTGGAACACCGGGGAGCTGTTTTTT. Its translation is CASSIEQGWNTGELFF.

J is TRBJ2-2 and V is TRBV7-8; possible D gene TRBD2, 7 bases. The germline V gene encodes CDR1 SGHVS and CDR2 FQNEAQ. This CDR3 spans 17 amino acids. V shed 1 base and J shed 0 bases, with 12 bases lying between them. The CDR3 sequence is CASSLGRRGPNTGELFF. The DNA for the CDR3 is TGTGCCAGCAGCTTAGGGCGGCGGGGGCCGAACACCGGGGAGCTGTTTTTT.

J is TRBJ2-2 and V is TRBV10-2; a weak D match, TRBD2 (6 bases). V was trimmed by 6 bases and J by 2 bases, leaving 7 bases between them. There are 13 residues in the CDR3. In germline, CDR1 is WSHSY, CDR2 SAAADI. The CDR3 coding sequence is TGCGCCAGCAGGGGGACTAACACCGGGGAGCTGTTTTTT. It translates to CASRGTNTGELFF.

V usage is TRBV19 and J usage is TRBJ2-7, with TRBD2 as a possible D gene (5 bases). CDR3 size: 16 residues. Germline assignment: CDR1 LNHDA and CDR2 SQIVND (reference sequence). V was pared by 3 bases and J by 0 bases, with 15 bases between. The CDR3 DNA follows: TGTGCCAGTAGTATCGTCGGGTCGGGAAGCTCCTACGAGCAGTACTTC. Translating gives CASSIVGSGSSYEQYF.

The rearrangement uses TRBV19 and TRBJ2-7; TRBD1 matches at 9 bases. Germline CDR1 LNHDA, CDR2 SQIVND (reference sequence). This CDR3 spans 16 amino acids. J lost 0 bases, V lost 6 bases, and 9 bases had no gene match. The CDR3: CASRPTGGRSSYEQYF. The CDR3 region has the DNA TGTGCCAGTAGGCCGACAGGGGGTAGGAGCTCCTACGAGCAGTACTTC.

The rearrangement joins TRBV6-1 to TRBJ1-1; D is unresolved. The CDR3 spans 13 residues. V shed 2 bases and J shed 5 bases, with 9 bases lying between them. Looked up from germline, CDR1 is MNHNS and CDR2 is SASEGT. The CDR3 nucleotides are TGTGCCAGCAGTGAAATAGGAGGAACTGAAGCTTTCTTT. Translating gives CASSEIGGTEAFF.